This is a list of T cell receptor beta chains from one sample in a study of T cell responses to AZD1222 COVID-19 vaccine. Assay used: immunoSEQ multiplex PCR; TCRdb lists only in-frame clones, some missing. The sample comprises around 100,000 clones, about 90% of which are singletons, and 8% to 9.5% rests with the top ten. Sequences were derived from peripheral blood, sampled on day 0 of AZD1222 vaccination. Every receptor here comes from an adult in good health. Both conserved end residues are part of each CDR3. Each record gives: clone size, V gene, D gene, J gene, CDR3 DNA, CDR3 protein. The D gene is left open where the match is weak. Where a row states a size, it is once, few, many or the class of an expanded clone; other rows omit it.

abundance: NA
v_gene: TRBV7-9
d_gene: NA
j_gene: TRBJ1-5
CDR3nt: TGTGCCAGCAGCATCGGGGGGGGAGGAAATCAGCCCCAGCATTTT
CDR3aa: CASSIGGGGNQPQHF

abundance: NA
v_gene: TRBV7-7
d_gene: NA
j_gene: TRBJ1-1
CDR3nt: TGTGCTAGCAGCCCGGATCTAAACACTGAAGCTTTCTTT
CDR3aa: CASSPDLNTEAFF

abundance: NA
v_gene: TRBV11-2
d_gene: NA
j_gene: TRBJ2-7
CDR3nt: TGTGCCAGCACCCAAGCAGGGACACCACTCTACGAGCAGTACTTC
CDR3aa: CASTQAGTPLYEQYF

abundance: NA
v_gene: TRBV19
d_gene: NA
j_gene: TRBJ1-6
CDR3nt: TGTGCCAGTAAGGAGGGCTGGGGTAATTCACCCCTCCACTTT
CDR3aa: CASKEGWGNSPLHF

abundance: NA
v_gene: TRBV6-5
d_gene: NA
j_gene: TRBJ2-7
CDR3nt: TGTGCCAGCAGTCTGAAAGGGGGGTCCGCCTACGAGCAGTACTTC
CDR3aa: CASSLKGGSAYEQYF

abundance: NA
v_gene: TRBV6-1
d_gene: NA
j_gene: TRBJ1-1
CDR3nt: TGTGCCAGCAGTGATAAGCGGATGAACACTGAAGCTTTCTTT
CDR3aa: CASSDKRMNTEAFF

abundance: once
v_gene: TRBV5-1
d_gene: TRBD2
j_gene: TRBJ2-3
CDR3nt: TGCGCCAGCAGCTCCTTAGCGGGGGCAAGCACAGATACGCAGTATTTT
CDR3aa: CASSSLAGASTDTQYF

abundance: NA
v_gene: TRBV29-1
d_gene: NA
j_gene: TRBJ2-3
CDR3nt: TGCTCCCATGCGAGGGCAGGGATAACAGATACGCAGTATTTT
CDR3aa: CSHARAGITDTQYF

abundance: NA
v_gene: TRBV6-5
d_gene: NA
j_gene: TRBJ2-1
CDR3nt: TGTGCCAGCAGTTACTCGAATGGACCGTACAATGAGCAGTTCTTC
CDR3aa: CASSYSNGPYNEQFF

abundance: NA
v_gene: TRBV3-1/TRBV3-2
d_gene: NA
j_gene: TRBJ2-7
CDR3nt: TGTGCCAGCAGCCAAGAGGGGGGGCCCTCCAGCGAGCAGTACTTC
CDR3aa: CASSQEGGPSSEQYF

abundance: NA
v_gene: TRBV18
d_gene: NA
j_gene: TRBJ2-7
CDR3nt: TGTGCCAGCTCACCACGGGTTGGCGAGCAGTACTTC
CDR3aa: CASSPRVGEQYF

abundance: once
v_gene: TRBV11-2
d_gene: NA
j_gene: TRBJ1-4
CDR3nt: TGTGCCAGCAGCTTACGCCGGGGGCAGAGAAAACTGTTTTTT
CDR3aa: CASSLRRGQRKLFF

abundance: NA
v_gene: TRBV12-3/TRBV12-4
d_gene: NA
j_gene: TRBJ2-5
CDR3nt: TGTGCCAGCAGTTTGCAGAGGGAGACCCAGTACTTC
CDR3aa: CASSLQRETQYF

abundance: NA
v_gene: TRBV19
d_gene: NA
j_gene: TRBJ2-1
CDR3nt: TGTGCCACCGCAGACGCGGGGCTAGCGCTCGTAGAGGGGCAGTTCTTC
CDR3aa: CATADAGLALVEGQFF

abundance: NA
v_gene: TRBV7-9
d_gene: TRBD1
j_gene: TRBJ1-2
CDR3nt: TGTGCCAGCACCCTACGCCGGGACAGTGAGGGCTACACCTTC
CDR3aa: CASTLRRDSEGYTF

abundance: NA
v_gene: TRBV2
d_gene: NA
j_gene: TRBJ2-7
CDR3nt: TGTGCCGTACCGGGGCCCCCGGACGAGCAGTACTTC
CDR3aa: CAVPGPPDEQYF

abundance: NA
v_gene: TRBV5-1
d_gene: NA
j_gene: TRBJ2-3
CDR3nt: TGCGCCAGCGGGATAGGATCAACGGCAGATACGCAGTATTTT
CDR3aa: CASGIGSTADTQYF

abundance: NA
v_gene: TRBV6-5
d_gene: TRBD1
j_gene: TRBJ1-2
CDR3nt: TGTGCCAGCAGTTACGAGACAGGGAGCTATGGCTACACCTTC
CDR3aa: CASSYETGSYGYTF

abundance: once
v_gene: TRBV5-4
d_gene: NA
j_gene: TRBJ1-3
CDR3nt: TGTGCCAGCAGCCCCGGGGGGTTCGGAAACACCATATATTTT
CDR3aa: CASSPGGFGNTIYF

abundance: NA
v_gene: TRBV7-6
d_gene: NA
j_gene: TRBJ2-3
CDR3nt: TGTGCCAGCAGCTTAGTGTCAGGGGTCACAGATACGCAGTATTTT
CDR3aa: CASSLVSGVTDTQYF

abundance: NA
v_gene: TRBV4-2
d_gene: NA
j_gene: TRBJ2-3
CDR3nt: TGTGCCAGCAGCCAAGATCAATTGGACTCCGTGTATTCAGATACGCAGTATTTT
CDR3aa: CASSQDQLDSVYSDTQYF

abundance: NA
v_gene: TRBV7-3
d_gene: TRBD2
j_gene: TRBJ2-1
CDR3nt: TGTGCCAGCAGCCCCGGGACTAGCGGGGGAAATGAGCAGTTCTTC
CDR3aa: CASSPGTSGGNEQFF

abundance: NA
v_gene: TRBV11-3
d_gene: TRBD1
j_gene: TRBJ1-5
CDR3nt: TGTGCCAGCAGCCCCCGGCGGGACAGGGGCGGGAATCAGCCCCAGCATTTT
CDR3aa: CASSPRRDRGGNQPQHF

abundance: once
v_gene: TRBV6-5
d_gene: NA
j_gene: TRBJ1-3
CDR3nt: TGTGCCAGCAAGTTAGGGAGCGGAAACACCATATATTTT
CDR3aa: CASKLGSGNTIYF

abundance: NA
v_gene: TRBV18
d_gene: TRBD1
j_gene: TRBJ2-2
CDR3nt: TGTGCCAGCTCACCAACAACAGGGGGCGCGGGGACCGGGGAGCTGTTTTTT
CDR3aa: CASSPTTGGAGTGELFF

abundance: NA
v_gene: TRBV7-3
d_gene: NA
j_gene: TRBJ2-5
CDR3nt: TGTGCCAGCAGCTTAACGAGCGGCCCCCAAGAGACCCAGTACTTC
CDR3aa: CASSLTSGPQETQYF

abundance: NA
v_gene: TRBV5-1
d_gene: NA
j_gene: TRBJ1-3
CDR3nt: TGCGCCAGCAGCCTGAACGAAGGGGCTGGAAACACCATATATTTT
CDR3aa: CASSLNEGAGNTIYF

abundance: NA
v_gene: TRBV4-1
d_gene: NA
j_gene: TRBJ1-4
CDR3nt: TGCGCCAGCAGCCAATGGAGGCGTGAAAAACTGTTTTTT
CDR3aa: CASSQWRREKLFF

abundance: NA
v_gene: TRBV2
d_gene: NA
j_gene: TRBJ1-2
CDR3nt: TGTGCCAGCAGTCCCACGAGTGGCTACACCTTC
CDR3aa: CASSPTSGYTF

abundance: NA
v_gene: TRBV21-1
d_gene: NA
j_gene: TRBJ1-2
CDR3nt: TGTGCCAGCAGCAAACCGGTGAAGGGGTTCTATGGCTACACCTTC
CDR3aa: CASSKPVKGFYGYTF

abundance: few
v_gene: TRBV9
d_gene: TRBD1
j_gene: TRBJ1-1
CDR3nt: TGTGCCAGCAGCTCCGTGACAGGGGGGGAAACTGAAGCTTTCTTT
CDR3aa: CASSSVTGGETEAFF

abundance: NA
v_gene: TRBV19
d_gene: TRBD1
j_gene: TRBJ2-4
CDR3nt: TGTGCCAGTAGTCCCCACAGGGGGAGTTTGGACATTCAGTACTTC
CDR3aa: CASSPHRGSLDIQYF

abundance: NA
v_gene: TRBV7-2
d_gene: NA
j_gene: TRBJ2-5
CDR3nt: TGTGCCAGCAGCTTAGAAACGGTCCAAGAGACCCAGTACTTC
CDR3aa: CASSLETVQETQYF

abundance: NA
v_gene: TRBV9
d_gene: NA
j_gene: TRBJ1-3
CDR3nt: TGTGCCAGCAGGGACAGCTCTGGAAACACCATATATTTT
CDR3aa: CASRDSSGNTIYF

abundance: NA
v_gene: TRBV7-9
d_gene: NA
j_gene: TRBJ1-2
CDR3nt: TGTGCCAGCAGCTTCGGGGGCGCAGGTGGCTACACCTTC
CDR3aa: CASSFGGAGGYTF

abundance: NA
v_gene: TRBV4-1
d_gene: TRBD1
j_gene: TRBJ1-2
CDR3nt: TGCGCCAGCAGCCAAGACTGGGGGGGACAGGGGGCTGGCTACACCTTC
CDR3aa: CASSQDWGGQGAGYTF

abundance: NA
v_gene: TRBV5-8
d_gene: NA
j_gene: TRBJ1-2
CDR3nt: TGTGCCAGCAGCTTGGAGCTGGGGGGCCCGAGGGACACCTTC
CDR3aa: CASSLELGGPRDTF

abundance: NA
v_gene: TRBV5-1
d_gene: NA
j_gene: TRBJ1-4
CDR3nt: TGCGCCAGCAGCTTCGGACAGATTAATGAAAAACTGTTTTTT
CDR3aa: CASSFGQINEKLFF

abundance: NA
v_gene: TRBV19
d_gene: NA
j_gene: TRBJ2-7
CDR3nt: TGTGCCAGTAGTATCCGACCACAGGGAGCGATATACGAGCAGTACTTC
CDR3aa: CASSIRPQGAIYEQYF

abundance: NA
v_gene: TRBV2
d_gene: NA
j_gene: TRBJ1-1
CDR3nt: TGTGCCAGCAGTGAACGGGGGTGGAACTTGAACACTGAAGCTTTCTTT
CDR3aa: CASSERGWNLNTEAFF

abundance: NA
v_gene: TRBV10-3
d_gene: NA
j_gene: TRBJ1-1
CDR3nt: TGTGCCATCAGTGGGGACCACCCGATGAACACTGAAGCTTTCTTT
CDR3aa: CAISGDHPMNTEAFF

abundance: NA
v_gene: TRBV18
d_gene: TRBD1
j_gene: TRBJ1-1
CDR3nt: TGTGCCAGCTCCAGGGGGCAGAACACTGAAGCTTTCTTT
CDR3aa: CASSRGQNTEAFF

abundance: NA
v_gene: TRBV18
d_gene: NA
j_gene: TRBJ1-4
CDR3nt: TGTGCCAGCTCACCCGCTTTTGCAACTAATGAAAAACTGTTTTTT
CDR3aa: CASSPAFATNEKLFF

abundance: NA
v_gene: TRBV6-4
d_gene: NA
j_gene: TRBJ2-7
CDR3nt: TGTGCCAGCAGTGGGCCGTTGGGGGCTCTGGACGAGCAGTACTTC
CDR3aa: CASSGPLGALDEQYF

abundance: NA
v_gene: TRBV5-1
d_gene: NA
j_gene: TRBJ1-3
CDR3nt: TGCGCCAGCAGCTTGGGGGAAAACTCTGGAAACACCATATATTTT
CDR3aa: CASSLGENSGNTIYF

abundance: NA
v_gene: TRBV4-3
d_gene: NA
j_gene: TRBJ1-2
CDR3nt: TGCGCCAGCAGCCAAGTAGCGGGAGAATTCGGTGGCTACACCTTC
CDR3aa: CASSQVAGEFGGYTF

abundance: NA
v_gene: TRBV11-2
d_gene: TRBD2
j_gene: TRBJ2-1
CDR3nt: TGTGCCAGCAGTCCACTGGGGCGGGGGGTTCACAATGAGCAGTTCTTC
CDR3aa: CASSPLGRGVHNEQFF

abundance: NA
v_gene: TRBV15
d_gene: TRBD1
j_gene: TRBJ1-3
CDR3nt: TGTGCCACCACCGAGGACAGGGCTGGAAACACCATATATTTT
CDR3aa: CATTEDRAGNTIYF

abundance: once
v_gene: TRBV11-3
d_gene: NA
j_gene: TRBJ2-3
CDR3nt: TGTGCCAGCAGCTCCGGGACACCCACAGATACGCAGTATTTT
CDR3aa: CASSSGTPTDTQYF

abundance: NA
v_gene: TRBV2
d_gene: TRBD1
j_gene: TRBJ2-7
CDR3nt: TGTGCCAGCGTAAAGAATCCCGGGACAGGAGCCTACGAGCAGTACTTC
CDR3aa: CASVKNPGTGAYEQYF

abundance: NA
v_gene: TRBV27
d_gene: TRBD1
j_gene: TRBJ1-2
CDR3nt: TGTGCCAGCAGTTTAGAGGGGGCTGACTATGGCTACACCTTC
CDR3aa: CASSLEGADYGYTF

abundance: NA
v_gene: TRBV29-1
d_gene: TRBD1
j_gene: TRBJ2-7
CDR3nt: TGCAGCGTTGGACAGGGTATCCCGATCTACGAGCAGTACTTC
CDR3aa: CSVGQGIPIYEQYF

abundance: NA
v_gene: TRBV18
d_gene: NA
j_gene: TRBJ1-1
CDR3nt: TGTGCCAGCTCACCGGAGCTTCAGAGGAACACTGAAGCTTTCTTT
CDR3aa: CASSPELQRNTEAFF